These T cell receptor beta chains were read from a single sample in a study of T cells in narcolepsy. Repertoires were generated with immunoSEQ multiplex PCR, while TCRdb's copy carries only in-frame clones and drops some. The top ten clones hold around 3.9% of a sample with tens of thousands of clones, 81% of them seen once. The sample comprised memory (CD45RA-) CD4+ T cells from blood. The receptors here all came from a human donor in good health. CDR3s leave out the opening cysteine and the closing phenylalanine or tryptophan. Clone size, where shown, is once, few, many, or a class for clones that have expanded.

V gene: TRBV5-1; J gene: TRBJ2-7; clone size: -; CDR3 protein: ASSLSGGRSSYEQY
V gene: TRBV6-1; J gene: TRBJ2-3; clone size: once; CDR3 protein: ASSRDSATQY
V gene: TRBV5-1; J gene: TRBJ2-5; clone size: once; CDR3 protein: ASSLGRGQETQY
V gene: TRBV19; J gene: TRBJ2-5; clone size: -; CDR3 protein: ASSRQGILETQY
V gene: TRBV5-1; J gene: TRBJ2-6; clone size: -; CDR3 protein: ASSSTVPGANVLT
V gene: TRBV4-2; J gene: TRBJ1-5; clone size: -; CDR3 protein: ASSPVQPQH
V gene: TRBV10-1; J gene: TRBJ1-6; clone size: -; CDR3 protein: ASKRGFDSPLH
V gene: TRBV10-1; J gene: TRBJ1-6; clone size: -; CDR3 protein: ASGEGQGVNSPLH
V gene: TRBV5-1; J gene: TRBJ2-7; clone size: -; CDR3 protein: ASSTGTDYEQY
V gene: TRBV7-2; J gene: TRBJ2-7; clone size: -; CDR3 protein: ASSLISRGTRGDEQY
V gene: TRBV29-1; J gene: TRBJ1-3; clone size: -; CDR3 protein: SVEGGAGGFGNTIY
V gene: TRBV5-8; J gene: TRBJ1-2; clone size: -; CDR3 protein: ASSLEVGPSHGYT
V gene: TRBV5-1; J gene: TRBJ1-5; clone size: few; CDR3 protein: ASSLDGDSNQPQH
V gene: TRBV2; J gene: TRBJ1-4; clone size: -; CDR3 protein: ASSDLGARDEKLF
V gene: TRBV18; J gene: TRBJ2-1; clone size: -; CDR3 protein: ASSPLSIRMRTYNEQF
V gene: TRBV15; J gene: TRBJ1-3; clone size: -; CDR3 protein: ATSRDRTGNTIY
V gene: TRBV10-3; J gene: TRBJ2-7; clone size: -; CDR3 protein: AISDMLTGAYEQY
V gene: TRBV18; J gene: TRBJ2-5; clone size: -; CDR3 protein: ASSHPGQEVQETQY
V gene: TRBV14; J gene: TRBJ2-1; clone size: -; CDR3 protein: ASSLGLSSYNEQF
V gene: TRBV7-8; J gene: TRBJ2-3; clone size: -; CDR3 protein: ASSQGQGELDTQY
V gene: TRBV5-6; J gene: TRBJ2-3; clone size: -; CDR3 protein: ASSFLRGASTDTQY
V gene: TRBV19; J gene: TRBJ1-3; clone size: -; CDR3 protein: ASVDTGGPSGNTIY
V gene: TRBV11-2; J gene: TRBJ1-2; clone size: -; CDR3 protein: ASSLAQDRVYGYT
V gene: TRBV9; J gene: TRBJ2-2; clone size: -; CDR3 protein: ASSVIGTGELF
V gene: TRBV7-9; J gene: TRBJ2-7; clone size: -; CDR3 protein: ASSSTTYEQY
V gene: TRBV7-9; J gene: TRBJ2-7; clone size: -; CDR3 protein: ASSARDRGIEQY
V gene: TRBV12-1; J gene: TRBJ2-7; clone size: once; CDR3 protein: ASSFIGLPYEQY
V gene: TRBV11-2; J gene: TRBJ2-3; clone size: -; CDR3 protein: ASSSGTTDTQY
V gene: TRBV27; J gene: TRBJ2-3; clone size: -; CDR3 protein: ASRFTSTDTQY
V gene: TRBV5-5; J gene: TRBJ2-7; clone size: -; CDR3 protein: ASSLGPGAYEQY
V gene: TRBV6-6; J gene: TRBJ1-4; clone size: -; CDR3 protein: ATQGYRTNEKLF
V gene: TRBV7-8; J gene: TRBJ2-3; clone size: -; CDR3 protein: ASTLGQGVMDTQY